Listed below are T cell receptor beta chains from one sample, sequenced in a study of PD-1 blockade in classical Hodgkin lymphoma. Generated by immunoSEQ multiplex PCR, the TCRdb table keeps only in-frame clones and is missing some. Of tens of thousands of clones listed, approximately 90% were seen once; the top ten hold 3.8%. Sequencing input: peripheral blood mononuclear cells (PBMCs). The receptors were gathered from a human donor with classical Hodgkin lymphoma. CDR3s include the opening cysteine and the closing phenylalanine or tryptophan. The D gene is left open where the match is weak. Only some rows state a clone size, as once, few, many or a class for expanded clones.

TRBV6-6	-	-	TRBJ1-5	CASSVTFSNQPQHF	TGTGCCAGCAGCGTTACCTTTAGCAATCAGCCCCAGCATTTT
TRBV21-1	-	-	TRBJ2-1	CASSKGTYYRQFF	TGTGCCAGCAGCAAAGGGACCTACTATAGGCAGTTCTTC
TRBV11-3	-	TRBD2	TRBJ2-1	CASSLVGREQFF	TGTGCCAGCAGCTTAGTCGGGAGGGAGCAGTTCTTC
TRBV4-2	-	-	TRBJ1-2	CASSLGLGYTF	TGTGCCAGCAGCCTGGGACTTGGCTACACCTTC
TRBV19	-	-	TRBJ2-2	CASSMGGGTGELFF	TGTGCCAGTAGTATGGGAGGGGGCACCGGGGAGCTGTTTTTT
TRBV5-1	-	TRBD1	TRBJ1-2	CASSTGTGYGYTF	TGCGCCAGCAGCACCGGGACAGGGTATGGCTACACCTTC
TRBV4-3	-	-	TRBJ2-2	CASSQEVSGWGTGELFF	TGCGCCAGCAGCCAAGAAGTATCCGGGTGGGGCACCGGGGAGCTGTTTTTT
TRBV5-5	-	TRBD1	TRBJ1-1	CASRWGTDTEAFF	TGTGCCAGCAGGTGGGGGACAGACACTGAAGCTTTCTTT
TRBV6-1	-	-	TRBJ1-5	CASSYVNQPQHF	TGTGCCAGCAGCTATGTTAATCAGCCCCAGCATTTT
TRBV4-1	-	-	TRBJ2-1	CASSQGALRGDYNEQFF	TGCGCCAGCAGCCAAGGGGCGCTACGCGGGGACTACAATGAGCAGTTCTTC
TRBV12-5	once	-	TRBJ2-3	CASGSQVGPTDTQYF	TGTGCTAGCGGGAGTCAGGTGGGCCCCACAGATACGCAGTATTTT
TRBV15	-	-	TRBJ2-5	CATSRELRETQYF	TGTGCCACCAGCAGAGAGTTGAGGGAGACCCAGTACTTC
TRBV29-1	-	-	TRBJ1-1	CSTRPGADSAFF	TGCAGCACCCGCCCCGGGGCGGATAGTGCTTTCTTT
TRBV7-2	-	-	TRBJ2-5	CASSFLDRPRRETQYF	TGTGCCAGCAGCTTCCTTGACAGGCCCCGGAGAGAGACCCAGTACTTC
TRBV29-1	once	TRBD2	TRBJ2-1	CSVDRASGSGEQFF	TGCAGCGTTGACAGGGCTAGCGGGAGCGGCGAGCAGTTCTTC
TRBV5-1	-	TRBD2	TRBJ2-1	CAIKRETSYNEQFF	TGCGCCATCAAGCGGGAGACCTCCTACAATGAGCAGTTCTTC
TRBV7-3	-	-	TRBJ2-2	CASSLNQGWTGELFF	TGTGCCAGCAGCTTAAACCAGGGGTGGACCGGGGAGCTGTTTTTT
TRBV10-1	-	TRBD1	TRBJ2-5	CASSEKHRGWGTQYF	TGCGCCAGCAGTGAGAAGCACAGGGGGTGGGGGACCCAGTACTTC
TRBV2	-	TRBD1	TRBJ1-1	CASSAQTTGGTEAFF	TGTGCCAGCAGTGCCCAAACGACAGGGGGGACTGAAGCTTTCTTT
TRBV6-5	-	-	TRBJ2-7	CASSLGRAGEQYF	TGTGCCAGCAGCTTAGGGCGGGCCGGCGAGCAGTACTTC
TRBV18	-	-	TRBJ2-7	CASSPQVEGGYEQYF	TGTGCCAGCTCACCCCAGGTAGAGGGGGGGTACGAGCAGTACTTC
TRBV5-1	-	TRBD2	TRBJ2-3	CASSFPSGRSSTDTQYF	TGCGCCAGCAGCTTCCCTAGCGGGAGGAGTAGCACAGATACGCAGTATTTT
TRBV18	-	-	TRBJ2-3	CASSPGSTDTQYF	TGTGCCAGCTCACCAGGGTCCACAGATACGCAGTATTTT
TRBV5-6	-	-	TRBJ2-6	CASSWGIGANVLTF	TGTGCCAGCAGCTGGGGGATCGGGGCCAACGTCCTGACTTTC
TRBV5-4	-	-	TRBJ2-1	CASSLKLAQDYEQFF	TGTGCCAGCAGCTTGAAACTCGCCCAGGACTATGAGCAGTTCTTC
TRBV7-6	-	TRBD2	TRBJ2-1	CASSFAGGREGNEQFF	TGTGCCAGCAGCTTCGCGGGGGGTCGGGAGGGCAATGAGCAGTTCTTC
TRBV6-5	-	-	TRBJ2-3	CASSYVDTQYF	TGTGCCAGCAGTTATGTAGATACGCAGTATTTT
TRBV28	-	-	TRBJ2-7	CASSDSGGGGYEQYF	TGTGCCAGCAGTGATTCTGGAGGGGGCGGGTACGAGCAGTACTTC
TRBV6-1	-	-	TRBJ1-5	CASSENNNQPQHF	TGTGCCAGCAGTGAAAACAACAATCAGCCCCAGCATTTT
TRBV7-2	-	TRBD2	TRBJ2-7	CASSNQASGNYEQYF	TGTGCCAGCAGCAACCAGGCTAGCGGGAACTACGAGCAGTACTTC
TRBV2	-	TRBD1	TRBJ2-7	CASSLNIPGTGINEQYF	TGTGCCAGCAGCCTCAATATTCCCGGGACAGGGATCAACGAGCAGTACTTC
TRBV7-9	-	-	TRBJ2-7	CASSFEGYEQYF	TGTGCCAGCAGCTTCGAGGGCTACGAGCAGTACTTC
TRBV7-2	-	-	TRBJ1-2	CASSLGGNYGYTF	TGTGCCAGCAGCTTAGGGGGTAACTATGGCTACACCTTC
TRBV7-3	-	-	TRBJ1-1	CASSPPVGPGRTEAFF	TGTGCCAGCAGCCCCCCTGTAGGGCCGGGGCGAACTGAAGCTTTCTTT
TRBV14	-	TRBD1	TRBJ1-2	CASSPRTGDGYTF	TGTGCCAGCAGCCCACGGACAGGGGATGGCTACACCTTC
TRBV7-9	-	-	TRBJ2-3	CASSWNQAGTDTQYF	TGTGCCAGCAGCTGGAACCAAGCGGGCACAGATACGCAGTATTTT
TRBV9	-	-	TRBJ2-3	CASSVVSGTSTDTQYF	TGTGCCAGCAGCGTAGTTAGCGGCACTAGCACAGATACGCAGTATTTT
TRBV2	-	-	TRBJ2-7	CASSRQAYEQYF	TGTGCCAGCAGCAGACAGGCCTACGAGCAGTACTTC
TRBV2	-	-	TRBJ2-7	CASRGGGYNEQYF	TGTGCCAGCAGGGGAGGGGGATACAACGAGCAGTACTTC
TRBV28	-	-	TRBJ1-1	CASSFSSRGMNTEAFF	TGTGCCAGCAGTTTCAGCTCCCGGGGAATGAACACTGAAGCTTTCTTT
TRBV20-1	-	-	TRBJ2-1	CSGNLVNEQFF	TGCAGTGGGAACTTAGTCAATGAGCAGTTCTTC
TRBV19	-	-	TRBJ1-1	CASGLGMNTEAFF	TGTGCCAGTGGCCTCGGGATGAACACTGAAGCTTTCTTT
TRBV4-1	-	-	TRBJ2-1	CASSLIGTALVF	TGCGCCAGCAGCCTTATTGGGACCGCCCTCGTCTTC
TRBV19	-	TRBD1	TRBJ1-4	CASSISAGGRYEKLFF	TGTGCCAGTAGTATTTCGGCAGGGGGACGATATGAAAAACTGTTTTTT
TRBV28	-	TRBD2	TRBJ2-7	CASSLAGERRYEQYF	TGTGCCAGCAGTTTAGCGGGAGAGAGGAGGTACGAGCAGTACTTC
TRBV5-1	-	TRBD1	TRBJ2-7	CASSEGGTGPYEQYF	TGCGCCAGCAGCGAAGGGGGGACAGGACCCTACGAGCAGTACTTC
TRBV5-1	-	-	TRBJ2-7	CASSSRAGLGEQYF	TGCGCCAGCAGCTCCCGGGCGGGTTTAGGGGAGCAGTACTTC
TRBV10-3	-	TRBD2	TRBJ2-1	CAISVVHGSGVGDEQFF	TGTGCCATCAGTGTAGTCCATGGGAGCGGGGTTGGGGATGAGCAGTTCTTC
TRBV4-3	-	TRBD2	TRBJ2-3	CASSQGVAGAGDTQYF	TGCGCCAGCAGCCAAGGAGTAGCGGGGGCGGGGGATACGCAGTATTTT
TRBV6-5	-	-	TRBJ2-2	CASSYSRPALTGELFF	TGTGCCAGCAGTTACTCGAGGCCGGCGCTCACCGGGGAGCTGTTTTTT
TRBV4-1	-	TRBD1	TRBJ1-4	CASSQANRGPEQPHGKLFF	TGCGCCAGCAGCCAAGCAAACAGGGGCCCTGAACAACCCCATGGGAAACTGTTTTTT